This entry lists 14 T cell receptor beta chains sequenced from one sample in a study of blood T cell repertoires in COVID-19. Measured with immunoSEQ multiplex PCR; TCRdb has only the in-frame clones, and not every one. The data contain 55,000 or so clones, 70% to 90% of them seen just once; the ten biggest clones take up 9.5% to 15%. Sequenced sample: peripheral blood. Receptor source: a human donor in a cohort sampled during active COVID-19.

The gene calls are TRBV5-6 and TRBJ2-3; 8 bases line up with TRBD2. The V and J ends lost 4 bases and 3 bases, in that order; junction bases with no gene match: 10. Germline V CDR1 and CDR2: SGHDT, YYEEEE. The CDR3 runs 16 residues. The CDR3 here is CASSEAGVVETDTQYF. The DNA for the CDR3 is TGTGCCAGCAGCGAAGCGGGGGTTGTGGAAACAGATACGCAGTATTTT.

CDR3 region: CATGQGAGYNEQFF. CDR3 nucleotide sequence: TGTGCCACCGGACAGGGGGCGGGTTACAATGAGCAGTTCTTC. V usage is TRBV24-1 and J usage is TRBJ2-1, with 11 bases matching TRBD1. Trimming cost V 9 bases and J 4 bases; bases outside gene matches: 4. The germline V gene encodes CDR1 KGHDR and CDR2 SFDVKD. The CDR3 is 14 residues long.

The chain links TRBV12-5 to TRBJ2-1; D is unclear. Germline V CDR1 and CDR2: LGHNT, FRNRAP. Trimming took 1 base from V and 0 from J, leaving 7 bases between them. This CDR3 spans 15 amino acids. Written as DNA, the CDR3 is TGTGCTAGTGGTTTGGCTAGATTCTCCTACAATGAGCAGTTCTTC. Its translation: CASGLARFSYNEQFF.

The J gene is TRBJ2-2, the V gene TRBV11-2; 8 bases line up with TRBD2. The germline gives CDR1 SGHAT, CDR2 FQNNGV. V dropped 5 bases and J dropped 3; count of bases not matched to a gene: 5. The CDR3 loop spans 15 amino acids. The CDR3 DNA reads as TGTGCCAGCAGCGCTCAAGCGGGAGACACCGGGGAGCTGTTTTTT. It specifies CASSAQAGDTGELFF.

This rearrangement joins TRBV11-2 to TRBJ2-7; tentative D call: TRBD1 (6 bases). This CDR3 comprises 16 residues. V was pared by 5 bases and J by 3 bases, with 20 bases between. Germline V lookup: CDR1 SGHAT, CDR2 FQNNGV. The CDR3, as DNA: TGTGCCAGCAGCACCCGACAGGTTGGTCTACTCTACGAGCAGTACTTC. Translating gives CASSTRQVGLLYEQYF.

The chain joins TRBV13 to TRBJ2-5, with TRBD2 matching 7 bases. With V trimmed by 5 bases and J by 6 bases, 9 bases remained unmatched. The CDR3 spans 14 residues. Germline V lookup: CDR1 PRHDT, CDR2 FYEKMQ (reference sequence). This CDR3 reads CASSPGTTLKTQYF. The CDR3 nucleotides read TGTGCCAGCAGCCCCGGGACTACTCTAAAGACCCAGTACTTC. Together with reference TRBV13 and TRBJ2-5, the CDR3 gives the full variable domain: AAGVIQSPRHLIKEKRETATLKCYPIPRHDTVYWYQQGPGQDPQFLISFYEKMQSDKGSIPDRFSAQQFSDYHSELNMSSLELGDSALYFCASSPGTTLKTQYFGPGTRLLVL.

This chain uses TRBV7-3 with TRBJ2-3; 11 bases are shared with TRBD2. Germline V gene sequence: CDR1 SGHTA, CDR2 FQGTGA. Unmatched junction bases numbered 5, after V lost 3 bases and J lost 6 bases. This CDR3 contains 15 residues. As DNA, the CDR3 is TGTGCCAGCAGCTTTAGCGGGAGGGCCTGGGATACGCAGTATTTT. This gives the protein CASSFSGRAWDTQYF.

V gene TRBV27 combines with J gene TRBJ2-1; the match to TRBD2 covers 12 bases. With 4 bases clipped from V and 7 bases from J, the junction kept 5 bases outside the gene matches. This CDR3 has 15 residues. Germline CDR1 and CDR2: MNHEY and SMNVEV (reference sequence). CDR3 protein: CASSSGTSGLNEQFF. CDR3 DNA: TGTGCCAGCAGTTCCGGGACTAGCGGGCTTAATGAGCAGTTCTTC.

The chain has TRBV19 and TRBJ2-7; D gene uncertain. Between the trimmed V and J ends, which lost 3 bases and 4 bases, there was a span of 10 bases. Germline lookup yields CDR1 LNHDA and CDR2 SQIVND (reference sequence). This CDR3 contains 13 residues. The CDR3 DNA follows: TGTGCCAGTAGTATTAACTCGGGTTACGAGCAGTACTTC. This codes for CASSINSGYEQYF.

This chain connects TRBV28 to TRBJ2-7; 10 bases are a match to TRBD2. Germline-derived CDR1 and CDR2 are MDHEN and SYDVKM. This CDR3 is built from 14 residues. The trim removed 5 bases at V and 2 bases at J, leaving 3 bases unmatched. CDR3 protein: CASSNSGRAYEQYF. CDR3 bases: TGTGCCAGCAGTAACAGCGGGAGGGCCTACGAGCAGTACTTC. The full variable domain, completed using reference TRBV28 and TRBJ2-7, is DVKVTQSSRYLVKRTGEKVFLECVQDMDHENMFWYRQDPGLGLRLIYFSYDVKMKEKGDIPEGYSVSREKKERFSLILESASTNQTSMYLCASSNSGRAYEQYFGPGTRLTVT.

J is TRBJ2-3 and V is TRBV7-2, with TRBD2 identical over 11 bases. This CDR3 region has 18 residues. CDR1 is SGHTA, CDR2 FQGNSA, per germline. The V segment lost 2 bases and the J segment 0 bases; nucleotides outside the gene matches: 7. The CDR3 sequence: CASSLLASGGISTDTQYF. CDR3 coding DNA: TGTGCCAGCAGCTTACTCGCTAGCGGGGGGATTAGCACAGATACGCAGTATTTT.

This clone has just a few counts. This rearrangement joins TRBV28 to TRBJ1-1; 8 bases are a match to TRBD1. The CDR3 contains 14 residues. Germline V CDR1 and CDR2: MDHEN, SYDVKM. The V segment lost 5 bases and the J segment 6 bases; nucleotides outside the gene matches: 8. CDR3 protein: CASSRTGWFAEAFF. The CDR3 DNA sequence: TGTGCCAGCAGTCGGACAGGGTGGTTCGCTGAAGCTTTCTTT.

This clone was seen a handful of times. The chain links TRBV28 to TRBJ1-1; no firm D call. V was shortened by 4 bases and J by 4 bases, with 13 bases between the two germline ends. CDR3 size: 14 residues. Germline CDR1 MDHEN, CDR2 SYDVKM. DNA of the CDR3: TGTGCCAGCAGTTCCTCGATGGAGTTCACTGAAGCTTTCTTT. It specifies CASSSSMEFTEAFF. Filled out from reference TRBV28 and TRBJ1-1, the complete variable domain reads DVKVTQSSRYLVKRTGEKVFLECVQDMDHENMFWYRQDPGLGLRLIYFSYDVKMKEKGDIPEGYSVSREKKERFSLILESASTNQTSMYLCASSSSMEFTEAFFGQGTRLTVV.

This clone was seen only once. CDR3 region: CASTPGGQAYNEQFF. The CDR3 coding sequence is TGTGCCAGCACCCCAGGGGGACAGGCTTACAATGAGCAGTTCTTC. The chain is built from TRBV9 and TRBJ2-1, with 8 bases fitting TRBD1. The CDR3 contains 15 residues. After removal of 6 bases from V and 4 bases from J, the junction contained 9 bases not matched to a gene. Germline CDR1 and CDR2: SGDLS and YYNGEE.